This paragraph covers one TCR beta chain sequence. The antigen it recognizes is unknown. Base qualities are not provided; no much larger clone lies one nucleotide away. The data were obtained in a study of T cells in Graves' hyperthyroidism and ophthalmopathy (dated by TCRdb to between 2018 and 2021). The study in broad terms: Peripheral blood was sampled at the time of initial diagnosis, prior to any treatment. To identify distinguishing TCR V-J signatures, a discovery cohort of 100 patients was used, comprising under 45 with Graves' ophthalmopathy and around 57 with stable Graves' hyperthyroidism. Whether ophthalmopathy could be predicted prospectively was tested in an independent validation cohort made up of roughly 19 hyperthyroidism patients plus 17 patients who later progressed to ophthalmopathy. The roughly 91 discovery patients were randomly divided into training and test sets at a 7:3 ratio. Thyroid tissue and blood T-cell repertoires from six Graves' hyperthyroidism patients were also compared in the study. After sampling, hyperthyroidism patients received methimazole starting at 30 mg daily, and ophthalmopathy patients received high-dose intravenous methylprednisolone. The paper describes TCR Vbeta CDR3 sequencing of 130 to 150 peripheral blood samples, made up of 43 ophthalmopathy patients, more than 70 hyperthyroidism patients and some 17 progressor patients.

Overall study outcomes, separate from this receptor: Most expanded thyroid clonotypes (frequency above 0.001) were also detected in blood, a finding suggesting that blood repertoires may reflect thyroid immune responses. In validation, the model predicted progression to ophthalmopathy with approximately 71% sensitivity and around 72% specificity, a median of approximately 6.7 months before onset. Sample size was not statistically predetermined, and investigators were not blinded to group allocation. In cross-validation, a model built on a 13 V-J signature told ophthalmopathy apart from stable hyperthyroidism with approximately 91% sensitivity and roughly 83% specificity, and in testing the same model reached 80%/75%.

Graves' hyperthyroidism was defined as stable when no progression to ophthalmopathy occurred over 18 months of follow-up. Hyperthyroidism patients were newly diagnosed, with disease duration under 2 months, and aged 18 to 65 years. Exclusion was applied to patients with uncontrolled infections, other autoimmune diseases, pregnancy or lactation. Diagnoses were established on the basis of clinical symptoms, serum thyroxine and TRAb, thyroid ultrasound, and orbital computed tomography. PBMCs were isolated from 7.5 to 10 ml of fresh peripheral blood by Ficoll-Paque density gradient centrifugation. Total RNA was extracted with Trizol reagent, and quality was checked on an Agilent 2100 Bioanalyzer. The TCR beta CDR3 regions were amplified from the RNA transcripts. The TCR CDR3 was subjected to a first round of RT-PCR using the HTBI primer set and the Qiagen OneStep RT-PCR kit. The libraries were constructed in a second round of multiplex PCR and then size-selected and purified. Libraries were sequenced paired-end with 100 bp reads on an Illumina HiSeq2000. Processing in the source paper ran as follows. Raw data were processed with SOAPnuke, discarding reads with adapters, uncalled bases, mean Phred below 15, or no exact constant-primer or identifier match. COPE v1.2.5 was used to merge the high-quality paired reads, and each unique nucleotide sequence was defined as a clonotype. MiTCR v1.1 was used to align the clonotypes against IMGT TRBV, TRBD and TRBJ reference segments. Analysis was restricted to V-J combinations with a frequency above 0.0001, which covered about 99% of repertoires. A TCS score was defined as the ratio between F50 (clonal expansion) and ExV (chaos), using BLOSUM62-based TCRdist between CDR3 peptides within each V-J. Welch's t-statistics and random forest reduced roughly 500 V-J features to around 14, which were used in a naive Bayes classifier (R e1071). Thyroid-blood repertoire similarity was quantified with the Morisita-Horn index. The public reads were reprocessed in TCRdb via fastp at Q25 and MiXCR, keeping in-frame beta chains. Entries are consolidated by CDR3 protein sequence, retaining the most common genes and DNA. TCRdb, rather than the study authors, made the V and J calls. This sample lists just under 750,000 distinct CDR3 sequences; around 40% were detected once. The ten largest make up around 30% of the sample.

There are 16 amino acids in the CDR3, from cysteine to phenylalanine inclusive. Only the CDR3 DNA is retained, 48 bases long and in frame from the first base. The germline V gene sets CDR1 to SGHRS and CDR2 to YFSETQ. From V the trimming removes 4 bases and from J it removes 4 bases, while the gene matches leave 12 bases of the junction unaccounted for. The rearranged segments are TRBV5-1 and TRBJ1-1, with 8 central nucleotides matching TRBD1. The clonotype comes from a woman aged 40 to 50 with Graves' hyperthyroidism. Sequencing was done on a sample of blood. The DNA sequence is given as TGCGCCAGCAGCCCAAGGGGGACAGGCTTGGGCACTGAAGCTTTCTTT. Its translation is CASSPRGTGLGTEAFF. With the portions outside the CDR3 filled from the reference TRBV5-1 and TRBJ1-1 genes, the complete variable region becomes KAGVTQTPRYLIKTRGQQVTLSCSPISGHRSVSWYQQTPGQGLQFLFEYFSETQRNKGNFPGRFSGRQFSNSRSEMNVSTLELGDSALYLCASSPRGTGLGTEAFFGQGTRLTVV.